One sample yielded the 11 T cell receptor beta chains listed below, sequenced in a study of cytomegalovirus exposure and HLA in healthy donors (dated by TCRdb to the late 2010s). Receptor amplification or capture employed the immunoSEQ multiplex PCR assay. TCRdb took this table from immuneACCESS and kept in-frame rearrangements with V and J called. Such tables lack part of the clones; where checked against another copy, unresolved V genes explain under half of the gap, and the rest is unexplained. For this sample the table gives 100,000 to 150,000 clones, of which approximately 90% were detected only once. Of the sample, about 1.9% falls within the top ten clones. The source material was PBMCs. These receptors were collected from a woman aged 18-35 years in good health and CMV-seronegative.

In DNA, the CDR3 is TGTGCCAGTAGTATCGGGGGGGGGAGCAATCAGCCCCAGCATTTT. This codes for CASSIGGGSNQPQHF. This chain uses TRBV19 with TRBJ1-5; D is perhaps TRBD1 (5 bases). Germline CDR1 reads LNHDA; CDR2 reads SQIVND (reference sequence). V lost 3 bases to trimming and J lost 1 base, with 10 bases between them. The length of the CDR3 is 15 residues.

The chain employs TRBV13 and TRBJ2-1; 9 bases align to TRBD2. From germline, CDR1 is PRHDT and CDR2 FYEKMQ (reference sequence). The CDR3 spans 16 residues. The V gene end was trimmed by 6 bases and the J gene end by 2 bases; junction bases not matched to a gene: 8. CDR3 in DNA: TGTGCCAGCAGTGGCGGGGGGGCAACACCCTACAATGAGCAGTTCTTC. Its protein is CASSGGGATPYNEQFF.

The chain uses TRBV5-8 and TRBJ1-5; D possibly corresponds to TRBD1 (5 bases). The germline V gene encodes CDR1 SGHTS and CDR2 YDEGEE. V lost 1 base and J lost 1, with 6 bases in between. This CDR3 is built from 14 residues. The CDR3 DNA follows: TGTGCCAGCAGCTTGAGACAGAGCAATCAGCCCCAGCATTTT. It specifies CASSLRQSNQPQHF.

J is TRBJ2-7 and V is TRBV29-1, with TRBD1 matching 9 bases. This CDR3 has 11 amino acids. Germline CDR1 and CDR2: SQVTM and ANQGSEA. The DNA for the CDR3 is TGCAGGAGGACAGGGGCCTACGAGCAGTACTTC. This encodes CRRTGAYEQYF.

This clone showed up just once. The chain carries TRBV28 and TRBJ2-1; 7 positions agree with TRBD1. The CDR3 is 16 amino acids. From germline, CDR1 is MDHEN and CDR2 SYDVKM. The J segment lost 2 bases and the V segment lost 8 bases, leaving 12 bases of the junction unmatched. CDR3 loop: CASSKDTGAPYNEQFF. CDR3 nucleotides: TGTGCCAGCTCGAAAGACACAGGGGCCCCCTACAATGAGCAGTTCTTC.

The chain combines TRBV7-8 with TRBJ2-1, with 10 bases matching TRBD2. Germline loops: CDR1 SGHVS, CDR2 FQNEAQ. The CDR3 runs to 15 residues. V gave up 3 bases and J gave up 10 bases; unmatched junction bases: 9. The CDR3 loop reads CASSLAASGRREQFF. The CDR3 coding sequence is TGTGCCAGCAGCTTGGCGGCTAGCGGGAGACGCGAGCAGTTCTTC.

The rearrangement joins TRBV7-9 to TRBJ1-4; possibly TRBD1 for D (5 bases). V was trimmed by 1 base and J by 8 bases, leaving 14 bases between them. The CDR3 contains 15 residues. Germline assignment: CDR1 SEHNR and CDR2 FQNEAQ (reference sequence). The CDR3 bases are TGTGCCAGCAGCTTAGTATCGGGAGGGGTCGAAAAACTGTTTTTT. Encoded protein: CASSLVSGGVEKLFF.

V is TRBV5-6 and J is TRBJ1-2; TRBD1 matches at 9 bases. The germline V gene encodes CDR1 SGHDT and CDR2 YYEEEE. Trimming at V came to 4 bases and at J to 10 bases, leaving 5 bases not matched to a gene. The CDR3 is 12 residues long. The CDR3 DNA follows: TGTGCCAGCAGCCCGGGACAGGGAGACTACACCTTC. It translates to CASSPGQGDYTF.

The CDR3, as DNA: TGTGCCTGGAGTGTAAGGCAACGGGGGTCCTACGAGCAGTACTTC. Residues: CAWSVRQRGSYEQYF. The chain recombines TRBV30 with TRBJ2-7, with D tentatively TRBD2 (6 bases). Trimming removed 0 bases at V and 1 base at J, with 13 bases between. From germline, CDR1 is GTSNPN and CDR2 SVGIG (reference sequence). This CDR3 is 15 amino acids long.

This clone was picked up a small number of times. This chain uses TRBV5-1 with TRBJ2-6; 7 bases map to TRBD1. Trimming cost V 4 bases and J 12 bases; bases outside gene matches: 4. This CDR3 is 12 amino acids long. CDR1 SGHRS and CDR2 YFSETQ come from the germline V gene. CDR3 bases: TGCGCCAGCAGCGTCAACAGGGGCGTCCTGACTTTC. As protein: CASSVNRGVLTF.

The count of this clone is one. The chain couples TRBV7-3 to TRBJ1-5; tentative D call: TRBD1 (5 bases). This CDR3 has 13 residues. Germline loops: CDR1 SGHTA, CDR2 FQGTGA. Trimming removed 3 bases from V and 5 bases from J, with 8 bases in between. The CDR3 loop reads CASSLGPDQPQHF. The CDR3 coding sequence is TGTGCCAGCAGCTTGGGGCCGGATCAGCCCCAGCATTTT.